One and the same sample provided the 22 T cell receptor beta chains below, sequenced in a study of Tregs in tolerant kidney transplant recipients. TCRdb's copy holds only in-frame clones and misses some; the assay was immunoSEQ multiplex PCR. The specimen's table records some 29,000 clones. Related graft donors supplied nonmyeloablative bone marrow transplants, and mixed chimerism was transient. The sequenced sample was CD4+ T cells from blood (PBMCs), obtained 24 months after the transplant. The receptors here all came from a human patient who received a combined kidney and bone marrow transplant. The graft donor may be the source of some T cells.

On this clone itself: The read ends 3 residues early relative to the CDR3; the germline J gene fills the gap. The chain has TRBV5-8 and TRBJ2-1; D gene uncertain. CDR3 length: 13 amino acids. V lost 0 bases, J lost 9 bases, and 10 bases lay in between. Per germline, CDR1 SGHTS and CDR2 YDEGEE. CDR3 sequence: CASSLERVAEQFF. CDR3 DNA (partial): TGTGCCAGCAGCTTGGAAAGGGTGGCTGAG.

Of note for this clone: The read falls 3 residues short of the CDR3 end, and the missing part is taken from the germline J gene. V is TRBV23-1 and J is TRBJ2-5; TRBD2 agrees at 7 bases. TRBV23-1 is reported as an ORF; its role is uncertain. V shed 1 base, J shed 3 bases, and the junction held 8 bases outside the gene matches. This CDR3 is 16 amino acids long. The CDR3 here is CASSQCGAGRKETQYF. The DNA read from the CDR3 is TGCGCCAGCAGTCAATGTGGAGCGGGGCGGAAAGAGACC.

With respect to this clone: The CDR3 is cut off 3 residues early in the read; its end comes from the germline J gene. The V and J genes are TRBV29-1 and TRBJ2-7; 11 bases are a match to TRBD2. V lost 3 bases, J lost 3 bases, and 1 base stayed unmatched. Germline V lookup: CDR1 SQVTM, CDR2 ANQGSEA. The CDR3 contains 13 residues. CDR3 DNA (partial): TGCAGCGTTGAGACTAGCGGGGTCTACGAG. Translation: CSVETSGVYE. The entire CDR3 protein is CSVETSGVYEQYF.

As regards this clone: The read halts 3 residues ahead of the CDR3 end, with the missing end drawn from the germline J gene. The J gene is TRBJ2-7, the V gene TRBV19; 8 bases align to TRBD1. Trimming removed 2 bases from V and 0 bases from J; junction bases left unmatched: 6. This CDR3 comprises 16 residues. The V gene's germline CDR1 is LNHDA and CDR2 SQIVND (reference sequence). The covered CDR3 bases are TGTGCCAGTAGTATATCCCGACAGGGGAGCTCCTACGAG. Translated, it gives CASSISRQGSSYE. The whole CDR3 region reads CASSISRQGSSYEQYF.

Concerning this clone: The read ends 3 residues shy of where the CDR3 ends; the end is completed using the germline J gene. The chain has TRBV18 and TRBJ1-2; 10 bases agree with TRBD1. Trimming took 4 bases from V and 4 from J; bases not matched to a gene: 6. This CDR3 has 15 residues. Germline lookup yields CDR1 KGHSH and CDR2 LQKENI. CDR3: CASSHGQGGSYGYTF. The DNA read from the CDR3 is TGTGCCAGCTCACACGGACAGGGGGGGAGCTATGGC.

Concerning this clone: The read is 3 residues too short to cover the CDR3 end, so that end is filled in from the germline J gene. The V call is TRBV7-8, the J call TRBJ2-1; TRBD1 matches at 7 bases. Trimming removed 1 base from V and 4 bases from J; junction bases left unmatched: 1. Germline CDR1 and CDR2: SGHVS and FQNEAQ. The CDR3 covers 14 residues. The CDR3 sequence: CASSLGQGYNEQFF. Incomplete CDR3 DNA: TGTGCCAGCAGCTTAGGACAGGGTTACAATGAG. Full variable domain (remainder filled in from reference TRBV7-8 and TRBJ2-1): GAGVSQSPRYKVAKRGQDVALRCDPISGHVSLFWYQQALGQGPEFLTYFQNEAQLDKSGLPSDRFFAERPEGSVSTLKIQRTQQEDSAVYLCASSLGQGYNEQFFGPGTRLTVL.

On this clone: With the read ending 3 residues before the CDR3 end, the germline J gene is used to fill in that end. The rearrangement links TRBV6-1 to TRBJ2-6; D gene unclear. Germline CDR1 is MNHNS and CDR2 is SASEGT. Trimming removed 3 bases at V and 1 base at J, with 7 bases between. The CDR3 runs to 15 residues. This CDR3 reads CASSDLGSGANVLTF. The CDR3 DNA, read in part, is TGTGCCAGCAGTGATTTAGGGTCTGGGGCCAACGTC.

About this clone itself: Read data end 3 residues before the CDR3 end; the end is taken from the germline J gene. The chain links TRBV5-1 to TRBJ2-3; possible D gene TRBD1, 6 bases. The V end was cut by 4 bases, the J end by 0 bases, with 12 bases between. Germline lookup yields CDR1 SGHRS and CDR2 YFSETQ. The CDR3 has 15 residues. CDR3 protein: CASSTGQTSTDTQYF. CDR3 DNA, as far as it was read: TGCGCCAGCAGCACCGGACAGACAAGCACAGATACG.

Concerning this clone: The CDR3 end lies 3 residues beyond the end of the read and is filled in from the germline J gene. The genes are TRBV28 and TRBJ2-7; unclear D gene. The V end lost 2 bases, the J end lost 0 bases, and 8 bases lay between the germline ends. The germline CDR1 and CDR2 sequences are MDHEN and SYDVKM. The CDR3 contains 14 residues. The covered CDR3 bases are TGTGCCAGCAGTTTACACTCTGCCTCCTACGAG. This encodes CASSLHSASYE. The CDR3 reads in full as CASSLHSASYEQYF.

A word on this clone: The read ends 3 residues early relative to the CDR3; the germline J gene fills the gap. The chain employs TRBV11-3 and TRBJ2-1; D gene unclear. The CDR3 covers 12 residues. In germline, CDR1 is SGHNT, CDR2 YENEEA. Trimming removed 5 bases from V and 9 bases from J, with 11 bases in between. The CDR3 loop is CASSRALGEQFF. CDR3 bases read: TGTGCCAGCAGCCGAGCACTCGGTGAG.

On this clone: The read terminates 3 residues before the CDR3 end, so the remaining end is supplied by the germline J gene. The chain has TRBV6-1 and TRBJ1-1, with a possible D match to TRBD1 (6 bases). The germline CDR1 and CDR2 sequences are MNHNS and SASEGT. The CDR3 covers 13 residues. The sequenced part of the CDR3 DNA is TGTGCCAGCAGTGGGGCAGGGGTACTGGAA. The encoded protein is CASSGAGVLE. The whole CDR3 sequence reads CASSGAGVLEAFF.

A remark on this clone: The read comes to an end 3 residues before the CDR3 does, leaving the germline J gene to fill in the end. This rearrangement joins TRBV11-2 to TRBJ2-7; 7 nucleotides agree with TRBD2. V dropped 7 bases and J dropped 6; count of bases not matched to a gene: 6. The CDR3 is 12 residues long. Germline V CDR1 and CDR2: SGHAT, FQNNGV. Incomplete CDR3 DNA: TGTGCCAGCAAAATCACGGGGGGCGAG. Amino acids: CASKITGGE. The CDR3, in full, reads CASKITGGEQYF.

The CDR3 protein is CASSGTSATDTQYF. Incomplete CDR3 DNA: TGTGCCAGTAGTGGGACTAGCGCCACAGATACG. The J gene is TRBJ2-3, the V gene TRBV19; TRBD2 matches 10 bases. Read sequence stops 3 residues before the CDR3 end, and the germline J gene provides the missing end. V shed 5 bases and J 2 bases; nucleotides not matched to a gene: 1. The germline V gene encodes CDR1 LNHDA and CDR2 SQIVND (reference sequence). There are 14 residues in the CDR3.

A note on this clone: Coverage ceases 3 residues before the CDR3 finishes, and the germline J gene fills in the end. The rearrangement joins TRBV19 to TRBJ2-6, with 10 positions matching TRBD1. Germline assignment: CDR1 LNHDA and CDR2 SQIVND (reference sequence). The CDR3 extends over 16 amino acids. The junction had 9 bases not matched to a gene; V was cut back by 9 bases and J by 4 bases. CDR3 sequence reads: CASGGQGSAGANVLTF. The CDR3 DNA, read in part, is TGTGCCAGCGGGGGACAGGGGTCAGCAGGGGCCAACGTC.

Turning to this clone: The CDR3 goes on 3 residues after the read ends, and that part is filled in from the germline J gene. The chain carries TRBV11-3 and TRBJ2-1, with 11 positions matching TRBD1. The germline CDR1 and CDR2 sequences are SGHNT and YENEEA. The CDR3 has 13 amino acids. The ends lost 4 bases at V and 9 bases at J; junction bases unmatched: 2. Incomplete CDR3 DNA: TGTGCCAGCAGCTCCGGGACAGGGGGTGAG. It yields the protein CASSSGTGGE. The whole CDR3 region reads CASSSGTGGEQFF.

Turning to this clone: The read gets to within 3 residues of the CDR3 end, and the germline J gene fills in the rest. This sequence joins TRBV20-1 and TRBJ2-3; D is possibly TRBD1 (6 bases). Per germline, CDR1 DFQATT and CDR2 SNEGSKA (reference sequence). The CDR3 length is 15 residues. V lost 0 bases and J 6 bases, leaving 16 bases between the germline ends. This CDR3 reads CSARDVQGWKDTQYF. The CDR3 DNA, read in part, is TGCAGTGCTAGAGATGTCCAGGGGTGGAAGGATACG.

For this clone: The read ends 3 residues shy of where the CDR3 ends; the end is completed using the germline J gene. V is TRBV20-1 and J is TRBJ1-1; D perhaps matches TRBD1 (5 bases). Germline values: CDR1 DFQATT, CDR2 SNEGSKA (reference sequence). The CDR3 consists of 14 residues. The V gene lost 1 base and the J gene lost 5 bases, with 14 bases spanning the gap. The CDR3 loop is CSARGMRGLTEAFF. The CDR3 bases that were read are TGCAGTGCTAGAGGGATGAGGGGATTAACTGAA.

The sequenced CDR3 bases are TGCGCCAGCAGCTTGGGACACGAGGTCTCTGGC. It yields the protein CASSLGHEVSG. The full CDR3 reads CASSLGHEVSGYTF. The V and J genes are TRBV5-1 and TRBJ1-2; D gene unclear. The read gets to within 3 residues of the CDR3 end, and the germline J gene fills in the rest. Trimming left V 0 bases short and J 7 bases short, with 13 bases between. Germline-derived CDR1 and CDR2 are SGHRS and YFSETQ. The length of the CDR3 is 14 residues.

Worth noting for this clone: The CDR3 end lies 3 residues beyond the end of the read and is filled in from the germline J gene. The rearrangement links TRBV7-2 to TRBJ2-1; the D is unclear. V lost 0 bases and J lost 9, with 9 bases in between. Germline V gene data show CDR1 as SGHTA and CDR2 as FQGNSA. The CDR3 totals 13 residues. Here the CDR3 reads CASSLASKGEQFF. Partial CDR3 DNA: TGTGCCAGCAGCTTAGCGTCGAAGGGTGAG.

Regarding this clone: The CDR3 end lies 3 residues beyond the end of the read and is filled in from the germline J gene. J is TRBJ2-1 and V is TRBV19; 10 nucleotides match TRBD2. The germline CDR1 and CDR2 sequences are LNHDA and SQIVND (reference sequence). J was trimmed by 6 bases and V by 5 bases; bases with no gene match: 10. The CDR3 spans 16 residues. This CDR3 reads CASSSSGGLARNEQFF. CDR3 DNA, as far as it was read: TGTGCCAGTAGTTCCAGTGGGGGACTAGCGCGCAATGAG.

The CDR3 bases that were read are TGCAGTGCCTCCGACATTAGGGCGAATCAGCCC. Its protein is CSASDIRANQP. The complete CDR3 sequence is CSASDIRANQPQHF. The gene calls are TRBV20-1 and TRBJ1-5, with no clear D. The read terminates 3 residues ahead of where the CDR3 ends, so the germline J gene completes it. Germline loops: CDR1 DFQATT, CDR2 SNEGSKA (reference sequence). V was pared by 6 bases and J by 4 bases, with 16 bases between. The CDR3 is made up of 14 amino acids.

A word on this clone: With the read ending 3 residues before the CDR3 end, the germline J gene is used to fill in that end. V is TRBV2 and J is TRBJ1-3, with D tentatively TRBD1 (6 bases). Germline lookup yields CDR1 SNHLY and CDR2 FYNNEI. Trimming pared 0 bases from V and 2 bases from J, leaving 11 bases between. The CDR3 extends over 16 amino acids. The CDR3 here is CASSEAGQIAGNTIYF. Partial CDR3 DNA: TGTGCCAGCAGTGAAGCAGGACAGATAGCTGGAAACACC.